The rows below give T cell receptor beta chains drawn from one sample of a study of CXCR3-negative and CXCR3-positive naive CD8 T cells. TCRdb reanalyzed the 5' RACE reads, giving one entry per CDR3 protein sequence and no DNA. The sample shows 150,000 or so distinct CDR3 sequences, and 0.45% to 0.6% sits with its ten largest clones. The specimen sequenced was naive CXCR3+ CD8+ T cells from blood. The origin of the receptors is a human donor in good health. Some clones in this sample may be carry-over from other donors' samples. Each CDR3 is given with its conserved first and last residue.

v_call,j_call,cdr3_aa
TRBV2,TRBJ2-1,CATRREGGQGYNEQFF
TRBV2,TRBJ2-2,CASSKPGYTGELFF
TRBV7-8,TRBJ1-6,CASSFEGATYNSPLHF
TRBV13,TRBJ2-7,CASSLIDRVSSYEQYF
TRBV7-8,TRBJ2-3,CASSDSGGPTDTQYF
TRBV11-2,TRBJ1-1,CASSSFGPEITEAFF
TRBV5-5,TRBJ1-1,CASSLAVLMNTEAFF
TRBV5-1,TRBJ1-1,CASSHQQGTNTEAFF
TRBV6-5,TRBJ2-1,CASSWGTYNEQFF
TRBV29-1,TRBJ2-2,CSLRDSNTGELFF
TRBV29-1,TRBJ2-6,CSVVLWGANVLTF
TRBV20-1,TRBJ1-5,CSARDRTASNQPQHF
TRBV28,TRBJ2-7,CASSSDRGLNEQYF
TRBV9,TRBJ2-3,CASSVWRGPTDTQYF
TRBV29-1,TRBJ2-7,CSVEIGETADYEQYF
TRBV15,TRBJ1-2,CATSRGTPAGPRLFTYTF
TRBV25-1,TRBJ2-3,CASNGGNTDTQYF
TRBV13,TRBJ2-5,CASSVEGTGESETQYF
TRBV27,TRBJ2-7,CASSSGLATFYEQYF
TRBV28,TRBJ2-7,CASSARGTSYEQYF
TRBV12-3/TRBV12-4,TRBJ1-1,CASSSLERESGEAEAFF
TRBV7-9,TRBJ2-6,CASRPGGGANVLTF
TRBV10-3,TRBJ1-2,CAISEPQGQGGYGYTF
TRBV9,TRBJ2-1,CASSARQGYNEQFF
TRBV4-3,TRBJ2-3,CASSQLGISGDTQYF
TRBV7-8,TRBJ2-3,CASSFPEGESTDTQYF
TRBV5-1,TRBJ1-2,CASSLAWEPGLSQDAGYTF